This T cell receptor beta chain originates from a study of blood T cell repertoires in COVID-19. At the level of the study: Nucleic acid was either cDNA or gDNA, and it came from T cells, B-cell-depleted T cells, or PBMCs.

Authors' methods: Reference gene primers were amplified, and this amplification served to estimate nucleated cell counts. The data were produced by immunoSEQ multiplex PCR, yet TCRdb's version contains in-frame clones alone and is incomplete. V and J calls plus clone size are reproduced from that table; the DNA served to infer D and trimming. Among more than 95,000 clones listed, roughly 80% were seen once. Input material: peripheral blood. This sequence was found in a man between 65 and 79 years old with acute or convalescent COVID-19.

The CDR3 DNA is TGTGCCAGCAGCGGGAGCGGGAGGACTTACCAAGAGACCCAGTACTTC. Protein: CASSGSGRTYQETQYF. This chain connects TRBV5-4 to TRBJ2-5; 9 bases fit TRBD2. Germline-derived CDR1 and CDR2 are SGHNT and YYREEE (reference sequence). V lost 4 bases, J lost 0 bases, and 7 bases stayed unmatched. CDR3 length: 16 amino acids.